This is a list of T cell receptor beta chains from one sample in a study of shared clonotypes between healthy human individuals. Clones were sequenced by immunoSEQ multiplex PCR, and TCRdb holds only the in-frame ones, with some missing. The sample includes about 1 million clones, about three quarters of them seen just once. Material: memory CD4+ T cells sorted from blood. The source is a man aged 18 to 30 in good health. Both conserved end residues are trimmed from each CDR3.

V: TRBV18; J: TRBJ1-1; CDR3: ASSLTDSSNTEAF
V: TRBV5-4; J: TRBJ1-6; CDR3: ASSLDRTNSPLH
V: TRBV5-1; J: TRBJ2-6; CDR3: ASSSSGLFSGANVLT
V: TRBV6-1; J: TRBJ2-7; CDR3: ASSVGPPWEQY
V: TRBV4-3; J: TRBJ1-1; CDR3: ASSQTGVGTEAF
V: TRBV19; J: TRBJ1-3; CDR3: ASSTLDRSENTIY
V: TRBV5-1; J: TRBJ2-6; CDR3: ASSTQGVRSGANVLT
V: TRBV12-5; J: TRBJ2-3; CDR3: ASSFPPADTQY
V: TRBV25-1; J: TRBJ1-4; CDR3: ASSGGQTAGTNEKLF
V: TRBV6-6; J: TRBJ2-2; CDR3: ASSYGQTIYTGELF